The rows below give T cell receptor beta chains drawn from one sample of a study of shared clonotypes between healthy human individuals. The table came from immunoSEQ multiplex PCR; TCRdb's copy has only in-frame clones and leaves some out. In the table there are approximately 500,000 clones, around four fifths of which are singletons. The specimen was PBMCs. Receptors were obtained from a woman aged 35 to 49 in good health. Some clones in this sample may be carry-over from other donors' samples. Each CDR3 is given with its conserved first and last residue. D genes are given only for firm matches. A clone size is listed for some rows: how often the clone was seen (once, few, many), or a class if it is expanded.

CDR3aa,CDR3nt,abundance,j_gene,v_gene,d_gene
CATSRKLTGLGSTDTQYF,TGTGCCACCAGCAGGAAACTGACAGGACTCGGGAGCACAGATACGCAGTATTTT,many,TRBJ2-3,TRBV15,NA
CASSREGLENYGYTF,TGCGCCAGCAGCCGTGAAGGGTTAGAAAACTATGGCTACACCTTC,NA,TRBJ1-2,TRBV5-1,NA
CASSLSPVRPGYTF,TGTGCCAGCAGTTTATCCCCCGTTAGGCCCGGCTACACCTTC,few,TRBJ1-2,TRBV27,NA
CASSLAGSYEQYF,TGTGCCAGCAGCTTAGCGGGAAGTTACGAGCAGTACTTC,NA,TRBJ2-7,TRBV7-9,NA
CASSLEVAGELPFFYEQYF,TGTGCCAGCAGCTTAGAGGTAGCGGGAGAGCTCCCCTTCTTCTACGAGCAGTACTTC,once,TRBJ2-7,TRBV7-8,TRBD2
CASSLGQGLGELFF,TGTGCCAGCAGCTTGGGCCAGGGCCTGGGGGAGCTGTTTTTT,NA,TRBJ2-2,TRBV5-4,NA
CAIMRTSGAVSWSGEQFF,TGTGCCATCATGAGGACTAGCGGGGCCGTTTCGTGGTCCGGTGAGCAGTTCTTC,NA,TRBJ2-1,TRBV10-3,TRBD2
CASSEINGDTGELFF,TGTGCCAGCAGTGAAATAAATGGCGATACCGGGGAGCTGTTTTTT,NA,TRBJ2-2,TRBV6-1,NA
CASSLVQEQFF,TGTGCCAGCAGCTTGGTCCAGGAGCAGTTCTTC,NA,TRBJ2-1,TRBV5-4,NA
CASSPLRSYEQYF,TGTGCCAGCAGCCCACTAAGAAGCTACGAGCAGTACTTC,NA,TRBJ2-7,TRBV5-8,NA
CASTTGRLAGRSYEQYF,TGTGCCAGCACCACGGGACGGCTAGCGGGACGCTCCTACGAGCAGTACTTC,NA,TRBJ2-7,TRBV7-8,TRBD2
CASSHRTGYGYTF,TGCGCCAGCAGTCACAGGACGGGCTATGGCTACACCTTC,NA,TRBJ1-2,TRBV5-1,NA
CASSELGLYKNIQYF,TGTGCCAGCAGTGAGTTGGGGCTGTACAAAAACATTCAGTACTTC,NA,TRBJ2-4,TRBV6-1,NA
CASSLSPGGTEAFF,TGTGCCAGCAGTTTAAGTCCCGGAGGCACTGAAGCTTTCTTT,NA,TRBJ1-1,TRBV27,NA
CASTRNRGPNEQYF,TGTGCCAGTACCAGGAACAGGGGGCCTAACGAGCAGTACTTC,few,TRBJ2-7,TRBV6-1,TRBD1
CASSLRAGPNTEAFF,TGTGCCAGCAGCTTAAGAGCCGGACCGAACACTGAAGCTTTCTTT,NA,TRBJ1-1,TRBV7-9,NA
CASSQVVSRTDTQYF,TGCGCCAGCAGCCAAGTTGTCAGTCGCACAGATACGCAGTATTTT,NA,TRBJ2-3,TRBV4-1,NA
CAWSPGQGLQYF,TGTGCCTGGAGTCCGGGACAGGGCCTTCAGTACTTC,NA,TRBJ2-4,TRBV30,TRBD1
CASSPSAGGPGTDTQYF,TGTGCCAGCTCACCCTCGGCGGGAGGGCCGGGCACAGATACGCAGTATTTT,NA,TRBJ2-3,TRBV18,TRBD2
CASSSPPGSGGLAKNIQYF,TGCGCCAGCAGCTCACCCCCGGGGAGCGGCGGTCTAGCCAAAAACATTCAGTACTTC,NA,TRBJ2-4,TRBV5-1,NA
CASSGPGDEQYF,TGTGCCAGCAGCGGCCCGGGGGACGAGCAGTACTTC,NA,TRBJ2-7,TRBV9,NA
CASSLDRDRVQYF,TGTGCCAGCAGCTTAGATCGGGACAGGGTGCAGTATTTT,many,TRBJ2-3,TRBV11-2,TRBD1
CASSWGNEQFF,TGCGCCAGCAGCTGGGGGAATGAGCAGTTCTTC,NA,TRBJ2-1,TRBV5-1,NA
CASSVGTGGTYNEQFF,TGTGCCAGCAGTGTTGGGACAGGGGGAACCTACAATGAGCAGTTCTTC,once,TRBJ2-1,TRBV2,TRBD1
CAWNRGTEAFF,TGTGCCTGGAACAGGGGGACTGAAGCTTTCTTT,few,TRBJ1-1,TRBV30,TRBD1
CASSVDVGNTIYF,TGTGCCAGCAGCGTAGACGTGGGAAACACCATATATTTT,NA,TRBJ1-3,TRBV9,NA